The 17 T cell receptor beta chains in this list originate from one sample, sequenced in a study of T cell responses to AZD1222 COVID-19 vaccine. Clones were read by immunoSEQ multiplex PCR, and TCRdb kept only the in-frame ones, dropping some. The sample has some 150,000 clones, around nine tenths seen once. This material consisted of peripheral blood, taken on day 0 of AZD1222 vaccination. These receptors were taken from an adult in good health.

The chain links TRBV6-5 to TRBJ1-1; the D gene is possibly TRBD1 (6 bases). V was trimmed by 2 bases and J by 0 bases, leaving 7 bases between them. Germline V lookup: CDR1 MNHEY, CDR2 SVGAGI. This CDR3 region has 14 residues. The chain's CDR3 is CASSYQGMNTEAFF. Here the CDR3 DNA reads TGTGCCAGCAGTTACCAGGGGATGAACACTGAAGCTTTCTTT.

CDR3 region: CAISESRVDNEQFF. The CDR3 DNA follows: TGTGCCATCAGTGAGTCCAGGGTAGACAATGAGCAGTTCTTC. V gene TRBV10-3 combines with J gene TRBJ2-1; D might be TRBD1 (5 bases). Germline CDR1 and CDR2: ENHRY and SYGVKD. This CDR3 comprises 14 residues. Trimming stripped 0 bases from V and 5 bases from J, with 8 bases between.

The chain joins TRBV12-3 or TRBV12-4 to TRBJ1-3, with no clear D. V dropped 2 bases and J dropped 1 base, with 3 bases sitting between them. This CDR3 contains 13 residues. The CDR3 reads CASSLPSGNTIYF. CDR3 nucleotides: TGTGCCAGCAGTTTACCTTCTGGAAACACCATATATTTT.

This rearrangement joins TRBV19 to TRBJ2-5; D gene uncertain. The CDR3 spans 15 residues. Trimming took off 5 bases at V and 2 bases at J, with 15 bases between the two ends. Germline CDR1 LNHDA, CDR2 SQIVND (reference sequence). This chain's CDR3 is CASSPYTERQETQYF. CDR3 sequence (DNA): TGTGCCAGTAGTCCTTACACGGAGCGTCAAGAGACCCAGTACTTC.

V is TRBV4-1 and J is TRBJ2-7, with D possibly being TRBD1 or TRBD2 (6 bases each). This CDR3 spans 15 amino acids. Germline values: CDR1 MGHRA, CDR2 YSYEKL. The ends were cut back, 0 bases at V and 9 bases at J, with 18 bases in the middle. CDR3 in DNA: TGCGCCAGCAGCCAAGATGCTGTACAGGGACTCGGGCAGTACTTC. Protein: CASSQDAVQGLGQYF.

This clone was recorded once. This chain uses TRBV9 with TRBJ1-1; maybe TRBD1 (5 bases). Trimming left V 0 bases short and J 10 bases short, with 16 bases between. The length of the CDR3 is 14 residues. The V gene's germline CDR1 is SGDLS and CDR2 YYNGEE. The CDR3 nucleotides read TGTGCCAGCAGCGTAGACCAGGGTTCAGGTCTAGCTTTCTTT. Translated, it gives CASSVDQGSGLAFF.

CDR3: CASSFALAGVSTDTQYF. The CDR3 nucleotides are TGTGCCAGCAGCTTCGCCCTAGCGGGAGTTTCAACAGATACGCAGTATTTT. This chain joins TRBV5-4 and TRBJ2-3; 10 nucleotides match TRBD2. CDR1 and CDR2 (germline): SGHNT, YYREEE (reference sequence). V trimming: 2 bases; J trimming: 3 bases; junction bases outside the gene matches: 9. The CDR3 sequence is 17 residues long.

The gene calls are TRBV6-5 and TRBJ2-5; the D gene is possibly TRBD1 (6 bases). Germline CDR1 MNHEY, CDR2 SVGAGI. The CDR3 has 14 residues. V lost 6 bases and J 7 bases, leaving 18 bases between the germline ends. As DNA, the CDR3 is TGTGCCAGCAGGACCCCTGGGGGCGCGGGGACCCAGTACTTC. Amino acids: CASRTPGGAGTQYF.

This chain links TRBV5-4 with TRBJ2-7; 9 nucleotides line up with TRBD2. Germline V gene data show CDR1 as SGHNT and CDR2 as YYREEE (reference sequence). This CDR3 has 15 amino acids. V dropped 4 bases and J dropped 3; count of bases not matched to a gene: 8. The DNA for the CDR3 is TGTGCCAGCAGCAGTTTTGCGGGGGGGGACTACGAGCAGTACTTC. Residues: CASSSFAGGDYEQYF.

The CDR3 DNA sequence: TGTGCCAGCAGGAGGCAGGGCAGGACCTATGGCTACACCTTC. Translating gives CASRRQGRTYGYTF. The V and J genes are TRBV6-5 and TRBJ1-2; D may be TRBD1 (5 bases). Trimming left V 6 bases short and J 4 bases short, with 15 bases between. The length of the CDR3 is 14 residues. Germline values: CDR1 MNHEY, CDR2 SVGAGI.

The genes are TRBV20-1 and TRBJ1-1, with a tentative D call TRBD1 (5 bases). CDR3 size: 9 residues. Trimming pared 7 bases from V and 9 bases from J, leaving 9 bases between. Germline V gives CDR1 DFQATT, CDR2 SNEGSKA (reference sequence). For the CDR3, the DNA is TGCAGTGAAGGGGAGCAAGCTTTCTTT. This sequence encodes CSEGEQAFF.

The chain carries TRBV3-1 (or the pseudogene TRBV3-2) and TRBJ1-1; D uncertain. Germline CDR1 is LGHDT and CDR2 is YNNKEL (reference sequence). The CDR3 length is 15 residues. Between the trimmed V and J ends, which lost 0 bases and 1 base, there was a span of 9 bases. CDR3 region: CASSQDFLPNTEAFF. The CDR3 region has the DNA TGTGCCAGCAGCCAAGATTTCCTCCCGAACACTGAAGCTTTCTTT.

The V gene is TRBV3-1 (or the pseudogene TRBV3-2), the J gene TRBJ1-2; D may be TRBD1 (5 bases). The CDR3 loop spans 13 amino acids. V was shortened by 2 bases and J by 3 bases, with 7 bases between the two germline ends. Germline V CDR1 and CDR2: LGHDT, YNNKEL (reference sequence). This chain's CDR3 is CASSQTGHYGYTF. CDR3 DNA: TGTGCCAGCAGCCAAACAGGCCACTATGGCTACACCTTC.

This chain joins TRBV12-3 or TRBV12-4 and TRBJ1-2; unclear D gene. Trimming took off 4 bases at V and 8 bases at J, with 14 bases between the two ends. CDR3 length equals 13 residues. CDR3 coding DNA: TGTGCCAGCAGTTCGGAATTCTATGGAGGCTACACCTTC. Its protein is CASSSEFYGGYTF.

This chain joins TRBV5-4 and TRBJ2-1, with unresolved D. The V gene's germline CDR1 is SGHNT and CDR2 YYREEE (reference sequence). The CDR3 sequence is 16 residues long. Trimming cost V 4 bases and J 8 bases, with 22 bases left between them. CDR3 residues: CASSPGALDPEDEQFF. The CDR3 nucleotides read TGTGCCAGCAGCCCCGGTGCGCTAGATCCAGAGGATGAGCAGTTCTTC.

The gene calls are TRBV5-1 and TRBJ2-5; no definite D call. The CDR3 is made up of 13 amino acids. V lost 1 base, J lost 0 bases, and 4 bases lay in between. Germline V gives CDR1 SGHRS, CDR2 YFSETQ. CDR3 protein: CASSLRDQETQYF. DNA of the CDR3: TGCGCCAGCAGCTTGAGGGACCAAGAGACCCAGTACTTC.

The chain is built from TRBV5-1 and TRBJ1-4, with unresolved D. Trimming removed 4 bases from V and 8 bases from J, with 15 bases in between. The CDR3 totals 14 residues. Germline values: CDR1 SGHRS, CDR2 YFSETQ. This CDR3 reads CASSEGRGGEKLFF. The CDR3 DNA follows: TGCGCCAGCAGCGAAGGTAGAGGAGGCGAAAAACTGTTTTTT.